This T cell receptor (beta chain) is drawn from a study of blood T cell repertoires in COVID-19. The wider study: PBMCs, B-cell-depleted T cells, or T cells provided the cDNA or gDNA that made up the material.

All enrollees were roughly 18 to 89 years old and from 20 to 25 US areas. Self-reported history from a screening survey and questionnaire set each donor's cohort. Source study methods: Scientists estimated how many nucleated cells there were by amplifying reference gene primers. This table comes from immunoSEQ multiplex PCR, and its TCRdb copy is limited to in-frame clones, with some not included. V and J calls and clone size are given by that table; D and trimming were obtained from the DNA. The table has hundreds of thousands of clones, around 84% seen once; the top ten hold approximately 4.5%. V was clipped by 5 bases and J by 0 bases, with 10 bases between them. Per the germline V gene, CDR1 is SGHTA and CDR2 is FQGNSA. The CDR3 extends over 14 amino acids.

The rearrangement joins TRBV7-2 to TRBJ1-1; D is unclear. Sequencing used PBMCs or T cells enriched from blood (not recorded which). This sequence was found in a man aged 30 to 45 with acute COVID-19. CDR3 sequence reads: CASSRNGMNTEAFF. The DNA of the CDR3 is TGTGCCAGCAGCAGAAACGGGATGAACACTGAAGCTTTCTTT.